This entry is about one TCR beta chain. The antigen is unknown. The data originate from a study of cytomegalovirus exposure and HLA in healthy donors. Background on the study: Among around 170 million T cells, an earlier analysis found around 100 million unique TCR beta sequences. For the 300 to 400 genotyped donors, over 80% fell within the Caucasian-associated ancestry cluster.

Vbeta (60) and Jbeta (13) primers were used in the PCR. Some clones are missing from TCRdb's copy, which holds only in-frame ones; the method was immunoSEQ multiplex PCR. The record lists tens of thousands of clones, of which the ten most abundant hold approximately 4.5%. Overall study findings and caveats: TRBV6-2, TRBV6-3 and other indistinguishable V segments were excluded. When analyzed later, a missense DCLRE1C variant was found to be linked to TCR beta V- and J-gene trimming.

Trimming removed 5 bases at V and 5 bases at J, with 9 bases between. The CDR3 is 12 residues long. CDR1 and CDR2 from the germline V gene are MNHEY and SMNVEV (reference sequence). The sequenced sample consisted of PBMCs. The receptor was derived from a woman in her 40s in good health and CMV-seropositive. V usage is TRBV27 and J usage is TRBJ1-2; D may be TRBD1 (5 bases). The CDR3 nucleotides read TGTGCCAGCAGTCCGGGGGGGTATGGCTACACCTTC. Protein product: CASSPGGYGYTF.